Listed here is a single TCR beta chain. The sample is drawn from a study of Ad26.COV2.S vaccination and SARS-CoV-2 variants. The germline CDR1 and CDR2 sequences are SGHTA and FQGNSA. This CDR3 has 17 residues. V was clipped by 2 bases and J by 3 bases; unmatched bases: 11. Assay used: immunoSEQ multiplex PCR; TCRdb lists only in-frame clones, some missing. Of 400,000 to 450,000 clones detected, roughly 90% appear once; the ten largest clones hold about 12%. The treatment: roughly 20 received Ad26.COV2.S at low or high dose, single or two shots; roughly five received placebo; per-sample allocation not given. Sampling occurred on day 63 after the first vaccine or placebo injection.

The V call is TRBV7-2, the J call TRBJ2-7, with 9 positions matching TRBD1. Sequenced material: peripheral blood, taken in a trial of Ad26.COV2.S vaccine versus placebo. The clonotype comes from a person between 18 and 65 years old who received the Ad26.COV2.S COVID-19 vaccine or a placebo. CDR3 residues: CASSLRPPGQGNYEQYF. Here the CDR3 DNA reads TGTGCCAGCAGCTTACGACCCCCGGGACAGGGTAACTACGAGCAGTACTTC.